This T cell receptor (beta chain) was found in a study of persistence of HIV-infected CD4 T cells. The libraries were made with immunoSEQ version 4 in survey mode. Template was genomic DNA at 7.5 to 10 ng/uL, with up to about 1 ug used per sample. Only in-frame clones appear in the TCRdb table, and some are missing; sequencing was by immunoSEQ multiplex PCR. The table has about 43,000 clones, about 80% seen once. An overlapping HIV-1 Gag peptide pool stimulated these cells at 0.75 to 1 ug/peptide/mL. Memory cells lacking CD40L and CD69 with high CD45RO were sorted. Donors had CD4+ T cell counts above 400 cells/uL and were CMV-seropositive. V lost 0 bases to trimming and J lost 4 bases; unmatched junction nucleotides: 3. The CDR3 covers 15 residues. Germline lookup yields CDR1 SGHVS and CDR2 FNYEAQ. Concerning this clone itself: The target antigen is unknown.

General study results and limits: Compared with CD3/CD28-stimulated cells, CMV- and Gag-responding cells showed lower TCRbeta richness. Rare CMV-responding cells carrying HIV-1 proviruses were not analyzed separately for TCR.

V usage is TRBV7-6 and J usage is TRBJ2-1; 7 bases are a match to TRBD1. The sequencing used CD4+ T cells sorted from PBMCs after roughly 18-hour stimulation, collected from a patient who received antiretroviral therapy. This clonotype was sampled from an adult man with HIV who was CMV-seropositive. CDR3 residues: CASSLAGTAYNEQFF. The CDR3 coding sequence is TGTGCCAGCAGCTTAGCAGGGACAGCGTACAATGAGCAGTTCTTC.